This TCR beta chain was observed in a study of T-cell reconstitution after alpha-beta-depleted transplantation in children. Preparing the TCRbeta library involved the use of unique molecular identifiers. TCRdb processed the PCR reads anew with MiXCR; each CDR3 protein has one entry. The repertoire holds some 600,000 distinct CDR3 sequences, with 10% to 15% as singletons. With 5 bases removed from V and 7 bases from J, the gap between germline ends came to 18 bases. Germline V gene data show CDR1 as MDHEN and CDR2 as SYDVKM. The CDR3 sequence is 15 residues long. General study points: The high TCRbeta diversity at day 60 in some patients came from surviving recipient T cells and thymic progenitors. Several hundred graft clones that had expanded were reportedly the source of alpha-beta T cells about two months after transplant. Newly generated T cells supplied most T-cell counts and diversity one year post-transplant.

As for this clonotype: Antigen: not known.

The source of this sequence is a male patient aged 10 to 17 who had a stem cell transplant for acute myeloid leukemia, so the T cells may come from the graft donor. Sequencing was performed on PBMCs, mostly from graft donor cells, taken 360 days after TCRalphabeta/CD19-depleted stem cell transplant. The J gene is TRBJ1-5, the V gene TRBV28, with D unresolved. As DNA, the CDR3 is TGTGCCAGCAGTATCCGGGCCCCCCTGGGGCAGCCCCAGCATTTT. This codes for CASSIRAPLGQPQHF.